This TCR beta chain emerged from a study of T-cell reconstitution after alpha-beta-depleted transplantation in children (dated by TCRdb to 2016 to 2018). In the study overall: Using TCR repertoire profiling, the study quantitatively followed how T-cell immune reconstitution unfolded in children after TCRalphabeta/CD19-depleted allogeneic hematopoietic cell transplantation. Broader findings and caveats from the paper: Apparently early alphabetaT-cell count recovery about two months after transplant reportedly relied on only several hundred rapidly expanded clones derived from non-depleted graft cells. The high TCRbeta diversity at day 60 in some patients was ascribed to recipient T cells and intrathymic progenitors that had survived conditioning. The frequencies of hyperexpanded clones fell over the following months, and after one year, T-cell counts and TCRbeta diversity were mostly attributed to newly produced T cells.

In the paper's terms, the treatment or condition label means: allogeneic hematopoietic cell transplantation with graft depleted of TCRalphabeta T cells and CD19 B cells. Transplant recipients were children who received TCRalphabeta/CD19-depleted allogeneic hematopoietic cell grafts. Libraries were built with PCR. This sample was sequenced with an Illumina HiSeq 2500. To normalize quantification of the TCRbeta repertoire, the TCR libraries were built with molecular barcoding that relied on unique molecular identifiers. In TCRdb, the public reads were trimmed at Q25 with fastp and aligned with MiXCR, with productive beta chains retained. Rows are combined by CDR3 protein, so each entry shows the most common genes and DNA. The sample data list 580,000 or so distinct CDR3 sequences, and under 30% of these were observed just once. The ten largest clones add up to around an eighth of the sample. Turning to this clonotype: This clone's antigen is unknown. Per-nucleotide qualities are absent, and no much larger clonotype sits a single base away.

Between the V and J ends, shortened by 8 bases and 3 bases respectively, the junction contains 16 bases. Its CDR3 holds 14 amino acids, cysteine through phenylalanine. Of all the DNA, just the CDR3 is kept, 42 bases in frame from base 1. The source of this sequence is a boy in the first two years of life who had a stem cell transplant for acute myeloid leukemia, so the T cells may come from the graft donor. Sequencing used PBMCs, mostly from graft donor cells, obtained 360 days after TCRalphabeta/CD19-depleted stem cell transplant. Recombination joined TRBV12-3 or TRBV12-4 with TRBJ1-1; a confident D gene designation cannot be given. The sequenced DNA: TGTGCCAGCTGCCGACCCTCGGGAGACACTGAAGCTTTCTTT. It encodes CASCRPSGDTEAFF.